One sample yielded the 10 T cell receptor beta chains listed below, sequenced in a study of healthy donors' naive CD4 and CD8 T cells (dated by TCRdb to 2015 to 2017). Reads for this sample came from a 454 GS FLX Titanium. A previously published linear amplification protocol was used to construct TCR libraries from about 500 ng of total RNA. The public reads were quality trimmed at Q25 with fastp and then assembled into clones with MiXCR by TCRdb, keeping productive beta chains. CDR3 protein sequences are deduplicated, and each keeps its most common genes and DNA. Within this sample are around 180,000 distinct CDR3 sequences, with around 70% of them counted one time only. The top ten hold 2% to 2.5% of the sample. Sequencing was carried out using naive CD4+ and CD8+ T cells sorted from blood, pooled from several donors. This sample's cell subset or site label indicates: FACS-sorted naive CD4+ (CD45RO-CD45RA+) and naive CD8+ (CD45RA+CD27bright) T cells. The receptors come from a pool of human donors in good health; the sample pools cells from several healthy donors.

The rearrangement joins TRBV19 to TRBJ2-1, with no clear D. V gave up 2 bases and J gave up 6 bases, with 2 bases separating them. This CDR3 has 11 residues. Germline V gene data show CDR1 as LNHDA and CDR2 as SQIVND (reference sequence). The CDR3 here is CASSISNEQFF. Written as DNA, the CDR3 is TGTGCCAGTAGTATATCCAATGAGCAGTTCTTC.

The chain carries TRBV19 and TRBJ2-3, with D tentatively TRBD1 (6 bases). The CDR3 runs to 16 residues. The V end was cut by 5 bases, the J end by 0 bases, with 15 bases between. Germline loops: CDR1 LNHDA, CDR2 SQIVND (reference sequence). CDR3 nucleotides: TGTGCCAGTAGTCCATCGACAGGAGGAAGCACAGATACGCAGTATTTT. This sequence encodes CASSPSTGGSTDTQYF.

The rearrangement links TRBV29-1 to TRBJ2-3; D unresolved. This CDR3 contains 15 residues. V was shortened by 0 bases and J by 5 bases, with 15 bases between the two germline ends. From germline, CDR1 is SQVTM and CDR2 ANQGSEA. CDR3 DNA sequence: TGCAGCGTTGAAGAGTCCCCGGCTTCTGGAGATACGCAGTATTTT. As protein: CSVEESPASGDTQYF.

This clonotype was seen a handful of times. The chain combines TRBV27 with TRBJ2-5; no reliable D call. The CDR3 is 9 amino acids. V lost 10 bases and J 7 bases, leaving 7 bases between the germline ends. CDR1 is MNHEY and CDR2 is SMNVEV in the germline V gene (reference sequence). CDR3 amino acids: CATPVTQYF. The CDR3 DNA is TGTGCCACCCCAGTGACCCAGTACTTC.

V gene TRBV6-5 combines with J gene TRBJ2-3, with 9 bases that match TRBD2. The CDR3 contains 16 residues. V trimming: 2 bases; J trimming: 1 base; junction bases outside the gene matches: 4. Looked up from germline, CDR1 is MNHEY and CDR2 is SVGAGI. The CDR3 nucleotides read TGTGCCAGCAGTTACGCGGTAGCGGGGGGCACAGATACGCAGTATTTT. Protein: CASSYAVAGGTDTQYF.

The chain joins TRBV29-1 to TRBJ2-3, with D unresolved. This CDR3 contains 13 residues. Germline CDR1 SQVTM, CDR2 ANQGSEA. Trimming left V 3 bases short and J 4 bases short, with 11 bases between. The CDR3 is CSVEGISPDTQYF. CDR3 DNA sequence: TGCAGCGTTGAGGGCATATCTCCAGATACGCAGTATTTT.

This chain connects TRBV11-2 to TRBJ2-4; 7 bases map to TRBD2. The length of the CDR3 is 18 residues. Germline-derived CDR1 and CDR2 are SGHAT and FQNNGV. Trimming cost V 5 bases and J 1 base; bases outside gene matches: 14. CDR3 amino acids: CASSPGEGGVGAKNIQYF. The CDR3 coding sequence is TGTGCCAGCAGCCCCGGGGAGGGAGGGGTTGGGGCCAAAAACATTCAGTACTTC. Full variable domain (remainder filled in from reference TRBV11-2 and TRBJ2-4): EAGVAQSPRYKIIEKRQSVAFWCNPISGHATLYWYQQILGQGPKLLIQFQNNGVVDDSQLPKDRFSAERLKGVDSTLKIQPAKLEDSAVYLCASSPGEGGVGAKNIQYFGAGTRLSVL.

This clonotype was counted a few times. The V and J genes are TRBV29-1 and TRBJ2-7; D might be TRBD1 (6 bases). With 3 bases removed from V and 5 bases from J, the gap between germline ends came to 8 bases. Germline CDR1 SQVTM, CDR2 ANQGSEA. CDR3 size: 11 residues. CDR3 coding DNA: TGCAGCGTTGATCAGGGGAACGAGCAGTACTTC. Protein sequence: CSVDQGNEQYF.

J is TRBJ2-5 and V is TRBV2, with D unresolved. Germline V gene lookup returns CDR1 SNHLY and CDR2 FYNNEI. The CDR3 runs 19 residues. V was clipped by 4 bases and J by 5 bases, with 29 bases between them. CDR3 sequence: CASSATPGVVSNSLETQYF. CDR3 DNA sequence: TGTGCCAGCAGTGCAACCCCTGGGGTAGTCTCCAATTCGTTGGAGACCCAGTACTTC.

CDR3 amino acids: CASSEGVRAFF. DNA of the CDR3: TGTGCCAGCAGCGAGGGGGTAAGAGCTTTCTTT. This rearrangement joins TRBV6-2 or TRBV6-3 to TRBJ1-1; D is possibly TRBD1 (6 bases). CDR3 length equals 11 residues. CDR1 MNHEY and CDR2 SVGEGT come from the germline V gene. V was clipped by 6 bases and J by 10 bases, with 12 bases between them.